Below are 27 T cell receptor beta chains sequenced from a single sample in a study of PD-L1 blockade in urothelial cancer. TCRdb keeps only in-frame clones here, not all; method: immunoSEQ multiplex PCR. The sample shows approximately 70,000 clones, roughly 91% of them seen only once. Sample: PBMCs, taken around atezolizumab (anti-PD-L1) treatment. The receptor set was obtained from a man between 60 and 70 years old with urothelial cancer.

This chain joins TRBV4-1 and TRBJ1-2; 7 bases line up with TRBD1. J was trimmed by 5 bases and V by 1 base; bases with no gene match: 7. The CDR3 totals 15 residues. Germline loops: CDR1 MGHRA, CDR2 YSYEKL. CDR3 in amino acids: CASSQVFRTGYGYTF. CDR3 bases: TGCGCCAGCAGCCAAGTTTTCCGGACAGGTTATGGCTACACCTTC.

The chain is built from TRBV19 and TRBJ1-5; D is unresolved. The CDR3 runs 14 residues. CDR1 LNHDA and CDR2 SQIVND come from the germline V gene (reference sequence). V gave up 5 bases and J gave up 6 bases, with 14 bases separating them. The CDR3 is CASSFAGAGQPQHF. The CDR3 nucleotides read TGTGCCAGTAGTTTCGCGGGTGCGGGTCAGCCCCAGCATTTT.

The rearrangement joins TRBV5-1 to TRBJ2-3; TRBD2 matches at 11 bases. This CDR3 contains 17 residues. Trimming took 1 base from V and 6 from J; bases not matched to a gene: 10. Germline assignment: CDR1 SGHRS and CDR2 YFSETQ. CDR3 coding DNA: TGCGCCAGCAGCTTGAGTCTAGCGGGGGGTTCCAGGGATACGCAGTATTTT. This gives the protein CASSLSLAGGSRDTQYF.

The J gene is TRBJ1-6, the V gene TRBV5-1; 8 bases match TRBD1. Germline V CDR1 and CDR2: SGHRS, YFSETQ. Germline trimming cut 2 bases from V and 0 bases from J; bases unmatched to any gene: 4. This CDR3 has 17 residues. CDR3 in DNA: TGCGCCAGCAGCTTAACAGGGGGGGTCTCCTATAATTCACCCCTCCACTTT. Encoded protein: CASSLTGGVSYNSPLHF.

The gene calls are TRBV19 and TRBJ1-2, with TRBD1 as a possible D gene (6 bases). Germline V CDR1 and CDR2: LNHDA, SQIVND (reference sequence). The CDR3 consists of 15 residues. V was pared by 7 bases and J by 3 bases, with 18 bases between. CDR3 region: CASTPPDRSYYGYTF. CDR3 coding DNA: TGTGCCAGTACCCCGCCGGACAGATCCTACTATGGCTACACCTTC.

The rearrangement links TRBV7-9 to TRBJ2-2, with D perhaps matching TRBD2 (6 bases). This CDR3 is 16 amino acids long. CDR1 SEHNR and CDR2 FQNEAQ come from the germline V gene (reference sequence). Between the trimmed V and J ends, which lost 5 bases and 5 bases, there was a span of 18 bases. The CDR3, as DNA: TGTGCCAGCAGCCGCTTTTTAACGGGGGTGACCGGGGAGCTGTTTTTT. Encoded protein: CASSRFLTGVTGELFF.

This clone was found once. The chain links TRBV9 to TRBJ2-5, with 8 nucleotides matching TRBD2. This CDR3 is 15 amino acids long. The V and J ends lost 4 bases and 5 bases, in that order; junction bases with no gene match: 10. Germline V lookup: CDR1 SGDLS, CDR2 YYNGEE. The CDR3 DNA reads TGTGCCAGCAGCCCACTCGGGGGGGAGTCTGAGACCCAGTACTTC. It specifies CASSPLGGESETQYF.

The chain joins TRBV2 to TRBJ2-7; D may be TRBD2 (7 bases). There are 15 residues in the CDR3. The germline CDR1 and CDR2 sequences are SNHLY and FYNNEI. V shed 1 base and J shed 6 bases, with 16 bases lying between them. DNA for the CDR3: TGTGCCAGCAGTGAAGTCGGGGGAGGGGGACGCGAGCAGTACTTC. Amino acids: CASSEVGGGGREQYF.

The genes are TRBV27 and TRBJ2-3; TRBD2 matches 12 bases. Germline trimming cut 3 bases from V and 1 base from J; bases unmatched to any gene: 5. The CDR3 consists of 17 residues. Per the germline V gene, CDR1 is MNHEY and CDR2 is SMNVEV (reference sequence). CDR3 loop: CASSFLGLAGRTDTQYF. The CDR3 DNA follows: TGTGCCAGCAGTTTCCTGGGACTAGCGGGCCGCACAGATACGCAGTATTTT.

The chain carries TRBV7-9 and TRBJ1-6; 7 nucleotides line up with TRBD1. The V gene's germline CDR1 is SEHNR and CDR2 FQNEAQ (reference sequence). V lost 1 base and J lost 7; bases outside the gene matches: 4. This CDR3 spans 15 amino acids. This chain's CDR3 is CASSLEVRGNSPLHF. The DNA for the CDR3 is TGTGCCAGCAGCTTAGAGGTCAGGGGGAATTCACCCCTCCACTTT.

V gene TRBV7-9 combines with J gene TRBJ1-4; possible D gene TRBD1, 5 bases. The length of the CDR3 is 14 residues. V was trimmed by 8 bases and J by 8 bases, leaving 18 bases between them. Germline CDR1 and CDR2: SEHNR and FQNEAQ (reference sequence). CDR3: CASSKTGVGEKLFF. CDR3 DNA sequence: TGTGCCAGCTCGAAGACGGGGGTAGGAGAAAAACTGTTTTTT. Looking up the rest from reference TRBV7-9 and TRBJ1-4 gives the full variable domain: DTGVSQNPRHKITKRGQNVTFRCDPISEHNRLYWYRQTLGQGPEFLTYFQNEAQLEKSRLLSDRFSAERPKGSFSTLEIQRTEQGDSAMYLCASSKTGVGEKLFFGSGTQLSVL.

The chain joins TRBV11-2 to TRBJ1-5; D is possibly TRBD1 (6 bases). Trimming stripped 5 bases from V and 3 bases from J, with 11 bases between. The CDR3 spans 14 residues. Per germline, CDR1 SGHAT and CDR2 FQNNGV. In DNA, the CDR3 is TGTGCCAGCAGCCCAGACAGGAACAATCAGCCCCAGCATTTT. This codes for CASSPDRNNQPQHF.

V gene TRBV13 combines with J gene TRBJ2-5, with 11 bases that match TRBD2. The germline V gene encodes CDR1 PRHDT and CDR2 FYEKMQ (reference sequence). The length of the CDR3 is 17 residues. V shed 0 bases, J shed 4 bases, and the junction held 7 bases outside the gene matches. The CDR3 sequence: CASSLGLAGGPGETQYF. The CDR3 DNA reads TGTGCCAGCAGCTTAGGGCTAGCGGGAGGTCCGGGAGAGACCCAGTACTTC.

Only a few counts were recorded for this clone. The rearrangement joins TRBV11-3 to TRBJ1-1, with no clear D. The CDR3 runs to 12 residues. The ends were cut back, 7 bases at V and 11 bases at J, with 17 bases in the middle. CDR1 and CDR2 from the germline V gene are SGHNT and YENEEA. CDR3 bases: TGTGCCAGCATTCCTGAGGGAGGGAATGCTTTCTTT. This codes for CASIPEGGNAFF.

This clone has a single count. The J gene is TRBJ2-7, the V gene TRBV7-2; D may be TRBD1 (5 bases). The CDR3 contains 13 residues. The germline V and J ends were trimmed by 0 bases and 7 bases, with 10 bases remaining between them. Germline CDR1 SGHTA, CDR2 FQGNSA. CDR3 coding DNA: TGTGCCAGCAGCTTAGCAGGGGTGAGGGAGCAGTACTTC. It translates to CASSLAGVREQYF. Filled out from reference TRBV7-2 and TRBJ2-7, the complete variable domain reads GAGVSQSPSNKVTEKGKDVELRCDPISGHTALYWYRQSLGQGLEFLIYFQGNSAPDKSGLPSDRFSAERTGGSVSTLTIQRTQQEDSAVYLCASSLAGVREQYFGPGTRLTVT.

The rearrangement joins TRBV7-2 to TRBJ1-2, with 9 bases that match TRBD1. Trimming took 0 bases from V and 2 from J; bases not matched to a gene: 7. The CDR3 is made up of 17 amino acids. Germline CDR1 and CDR2: SGHTA and FQGNSA. The CDR3 spells CASSLAPSGTGNYGYTF. CDR3 bases: TGTGCCAGCAGCTTAGCTCCCTCCGGGACAGGGAACTATGGCTACACCTTC.

This clone was observed once. The V call is TRBV4-3, the J call TRBJ2-3; 8 bases fit TRBD2. CDR1 and CDR2 (germline): LGHNA, YSLEER. The length of the CDR3 is 16 residues. V shed 4 bases and J 4 bases; nucleotides not matched to a gene: 10. The DNA for the CDR3 is TGCGCCAGCAGCCCGTCAGCGGGAGAGGCCGCAGATACGCAGTATTTT. It yields the protein CASSPSAGEAADTQYF.

The chain carries TRBV25-1 and TRBJ2-3, with 8 positions matching TRBD2. The CDR3 loop spans 16 amino acids. Trimming took 2 bases from V and 3 from J; bases not matched to a gene: 7. CDR1 MGHDK and CDR2 SYGVNS come from the germline V gene. CDR3 nucleotides: TGTGCCAGCAGTGAAGGGTTAGCGGGAAGAACAGATACGCAGTATTTT. Its translation is CASSEGLAGRTDTQYF.

The chain links TRBV9 to TRBJ1-1; 8 bases are a match to TRBD1. Germline loops: CDR1 SGDLS, CDR2 YYNGEE. V lost 3 bases and J lost 1; bases outside the gene matches: 5. The CDR3 has 15 residues. The DNA for the CDR3 is TGTGCCAGCAGCGCGCAGGGGGCGAGGAACACTGAAGCTTTCTTT. Its protein product is CASSAQGARNTEAFF.

The rearrangement links TRBV5-1 to TRBJ1-6, with a weak D call TRBD1 (6 bases). The CDR3 contains 16 residues. Per the germline V gene, CDR1 is SGHRS and CDR2 is YFSETQ. V was trimmed by 0 bases and J by 4 bases, leaving 11 bases between them. The CDR3 is CASSLDGQTYNSPLHF. The DNA of the CDR3 is TGCGCCAGCAGCTTGGACGGACAGACGTATAATTCACCCCTCCACTTT.

This chain joins TRBV19 and TRBJ1-5; D uncertain. Trimming stripped 1 base from V and 1 base from J, with 5 bases between. CDR3 length: 14 amino acids. Germline assignment: CDR1 LNHDA and CDR2 SQIVND (reference sequence). The CDR3 DNA sequence: TGTGCCAGTAGTATAGTCCAGAGCAATCAGCCCCAGCATTTT. It translates to CASSIVQSNQPQHF.

This chain joins TRBV19 and TRBJ1-2; D gene uncertain. The V gene lost 2 bases and the J gene lost 8 bases, with 9 bases spanning the gap. CDR1 is LNHDA and CDR2 is SQIVND in the germline V gene (reference sequence). The CDR3 spans 12 residues. The CDR3 DNA sequence: TGTGCCAGTAGTATATGGGCTTTCGGCTACACCTTC. It translates to CASSIWAFGYTF.

This sequence joins TRBV6-1 and TRBJ2-7; 7 positions agree with TRBD1. From germline, CDR1 is MNHNS and CDR2 SASEGT. The V gene end was trimmed by 4 bases and the J gene end by 2 bases; junction bases not matched to a gene: 8. The CDR3 contains 15 residues. CDR3 loop: CASSAYRGSPYEQYF. For the CDR3, the DNA is TGTGCCAGCAGTGCTTACAGGGGAAGTCCCTACGAGCAGTACTTC.

The chain carries TRBV6-6 and TRBJ2-7; 9 nucleotides agree with TRBD1. The CDR3 spans 15 residues. The ends lost 0 bases at V and 4 bases at J; junction bases unmatched: 4. CDR1 and CDR2 from the germline V gene are MNHNY and SVGAGI (reference sequence). CDR3 sequence: CASSYSGQGGYEQYF. The CDR3 region has the DNA TGTGCCAGCAGTTACTCGGGACAGGGAGGATACGAGCAGTACTTC.

V is TRBV6-1 and J is TRBJ1-5, with D possibly TRBD1 on 5 matching bases. The CDR3 extends over 14 amino acids. The V gene's germline CDR1 is MNHNS and CDR2 SASEGT. V was clipped by 6 bases and J by 5 bases, with 14 bases between them. The CDR3 spells CASRYPGYDQPQHF. For the CDR3, the DNA is TGTGCCAGCAGATACCCAGGGTACGATCAGCCCCAGCATTTT.

The genes are TRBV29-1 and TRBJ2-7; possibly TRBD2 for D (5 bases). The CDR3 consists of 11 residues. V dropped 6 bases and J dropped 3 bases, with 9 bases sitting between them. Germline CDR1 is SQVTM and CDR2 is ANQGSEA. The CDR3: CSVARGYEQYF. The CDR3 DNA is TGCAGCGTAGCCCGGGGCTACGAGCAGTACTTC.

The CDR3 bases are TGTGCCAGCAGCCGGGACTACGCCTACGAGCAGTACTTC. This gives the protein CASSRDYAYEQYF. The rearrangement uses TRBV6-6 and TRBJ2-7; the match to TRBD2 covers 7 bases. Germline assignment: CDR1 MNHNY and CDR2 SVGAGI (reference sequence). V was pared by 6 bases and J by 2 bases, with 4 bases of the junction left unmatched. The CDR3 runs 13 residues.